The 24 T cell receptor beta chains listed next were all sequenced from one sample in a study of blood T cell repertoires in COVID-19. Only in-frame clones appear in the TCRdb table, and some are missing; sequencing was by immunoSEQ multiplex PCR. Of around 170,000 clones in the sample, 74% were seen once. The sequencing input was peripheral blood. All receptors come from a woman aged 80 or over with acute or convalescent COVID-19.

The chain joins TRBV3-1 (or the pseudogene TRBV3-2) to TRBJ2-1; 9 nucleotides match TRBD2. Germline assignment: CDR1 LGHDT and CDR2 YNNKEL (reference sequence). The CDR3 is 17 residues long. The J segment lost 7 bases and the V segment lost 1 base, leaving 11 bases of the junction unmatched. In DNA, the CDR3 is TGTGCCAGCAGCCAAGTTGGTGGGCGGGAGGGCCGGAATGAGCAGTTCTTC. Encoded protein: CASSQVGGREGRNEQFF.

This clone has only one observation. The V and J genes are TRBV2 and TRBJ2-7; 9 bases fit TRBD1. The length of the CDR3 is 18 residues. Germline-derived CDR1 and CDR2 are SNHLY and FYNNEI. Unmatched junction bases numbered 16, after V lost 6 bases and J lost 1 base. The CDR3 region has the DNA TGTGCCAGCAGGGGATTTAGCCTCGGGACAGGGTGGTCCTACGAGCAGTACTTC. Its translation: CASRGFSLGTGWSYEQYF. Variable domain in full (rest from reference TRBV2 and TRBJ2-7): EPEVTQTPSHQVTQMGQEVILRCVPISNHLYFYWYRQILGQKVEFLVSFYNNEISEKSEIFDDQFSVERPDGSNFTLKIRSTKLEDSAMYFCASRGFSLGTGWSYEQYFGPGTRLTVT.

The rearrangement joins TRBV5-6 to TRBJ1-2, with 8 bases aligning to TRBD1. This CDR3 is built from 14 residues. CDR1 is SGHDT, CDR2 YYEEEE, per germline. With V trimmed by 2 bases and J by 6 bases, 6 bases remained unmatched. The CDR3 here is CASSLPTGVHGYTF. The CDR3 DNA sequence: TGTGCCAGCAGCTTACCGACAGGGGTGCATGGCTACACCTTC. Drawing the rest from reference TRBV5-6 and TRBJ1-2, the complete variable domain is DAGVTQSPTHLIKTRGQQVTLRCSPKSGHDTVSWYQQALGQGPQFIFQYYEEEERQRGNFPDRFSGHQFPNYSSELNVNALLLGDSALYLCASSLPTGVHGYTFGSGTRLTVV.

V gene TRBV28 combines with J gene TRBJ2-7; D is perhaps TRBD1 (5 bases). Trimming removed 5 bases from V and 4 bases from J, with 15 bases in between. The CDR3 covers 14 residues. Germline loops: CDR1 MDHEN, CDR2 SYDVKM. CDR3 amino acids: CASSTYGQLYEQYF. DNA of the CDR3: TGTGCCAGCAGTACCTACGGACAATTGTACGAGCAGTACTTC.

As DNA, the CDR3 is TGTGCCAGCAGCCGAGACAGGGCAACTAATGAAAAACTGTTTTTT. Its translation: CASSRDRATNEKLFF. The J gene is TRBJ1-4, the V gene TRBV7-8, with 7 positions matching TRBD1. This CDR3 spans 15 amino acids. Trimming removed 5 bases from V and 0 bases from J; junction bases left unmatched: 3. CDR1 and CDR2 from the germline V gene are SGHVS and FQNEAQ.

The rearrangement uses TRBV7-2 and TRBJ1-2, with D possibly matching TRBD1 (5 bases). The CDR3 is 15 amino acids. The germline gives CDR1 SGHTA, CDR2 FQGNSA. Trimming cost V 4 bases and J 6 bases, with 18 bases left between them. The CDR3 DNA reads TGTGCCAGCAGCTCACATCCTTTAGGGGCGGATGGCTACACCTTC. It yields the protein CASSSHPLGADGYTF.

J is TRBJ2-1 and V is TRBV12-3 or TRBV12-4; 7 positions match TRBD2. With 5 bases clipped from V and 8 bases from J, the junction kept 6 bases outside the gene matches. This CDR3 comprises 13 residues. The CDR3 bases are TGTGCCAGCAGTCTGGAGCGGGGTTATGAGCAGTTCTTC. This sequence encodes CASSLERGYEQFF.

This clone came up once. The chain has TRBV5-6 and TRBJ2-3; D might be TRBD2 (6 bases). This CDR3 has 15 amino acids. V gave up 2 bases and J gave up 6 bases, with 16 bases separating them. Germline loops: CDR1 SGHDT, CDR2 YYEEEE. The CDR3: CASSLRLGSGDTQYF. CDR3 coding DNA: TGTGCCAGCAGCTTAAGACTAGGGTCGGGGGATACGCAGTATTTT.

V usage is TRBV28 and J usage is TRBJ1-6; 8 nucleotides line up with TRBD1. CDR3 size: 16 residues. V dropped 5 bases and J dropped 0; count of bases not matched to a gene: 3. Germline CDR1 MDHEN, CDR2 SYDVKM. The CDR3 spells CASSRTGSSYNSPLHF. The CDR3 nucleotides are TGTGCCAGCAGTCGGACAGGGAGCTCCTATAATTCACCCCTCCACTTT.

The chain is built from TRBV4-2 and TRBJ1-1, with TRBD1 matching 9 bases. CDR3 size: 14 residues. Germline V CDR1 and CDR2: LGHNA, YNFKEQ. V was clipped by 3 bases and J by 3 bases; unmatched bases: 2. The CDR3 loop is CASSQRQGDTEAFF. CDR3 DNA sequence: TGTGCCAGCAGCCAGAGACAGGGGGACACTGAAGCTTTCTTT.

The V gene is TRBV5-6, the J gene TRBJ1-3; maybe TRBD1 (6 bases). CDR1 is SGHDT, CDR2 YYEEEE, per germline. The CDR3 is 16 amino acids. Trimming cost V 4 bases and J 0 bases, with 14 bases left between them. The CDR3 DNA follows: TGTGCCAGCAGCCTCCGGACAGTCTCCTCTGGAAACACCATATATTTT. Protein product: CASSLRTVSSGNTIYF.

V is TRBV21-1 and J is TRBJ2-7; the table's TRBD2 call for D was not verified on the DNA. TRBV21-1 is marked as a pseudogene. The CDR3 runs to 14 residues. The CDR3 DNA sequence: TGTGCCAGCGTGCCGGCGGACGGCGGGAACGAGCAGTACTTC. Its translation: CASVPADGGNEQYF.

This sequence joins TRBV7-2 and TRBJ1-2; D is perhaps TRBD1 (5 bases). The CDR3 sequence is 13 residues long. V dropped 4 bases and J dropped 4 bases, with 10 bases sitting between them. CDR1 and CDR2 (germline): SGHTA, FQGNSA. The CDR3 DNA reads TGTGCCAGCAGCTACGACAGCACCTATGGCTACACCTTC. Its translation: CASSYDSTYGYTF.

The V gene is TRBV28, the J gene TRBJ2-7; 13 bases match TRBD2. This CDR3 comprises 15 residues. The ends lost 5 bases at V and 5 bases at J; junction bases unmatched: 6. The germline V gene has CDR1 MDHEN and CDR2 SYDVKM. CDR3 loop: CASSHTSGRGHEQYF. In DNA, the CDR3 is TGTGCCAGCAGTCATACTAGCGGGAGGGGCCACGAGCAGTACTTC.

The chain is built from TRBV28 and TRBJ2-2; weak D call: TRBD2 (5 bases). The CDR3 runs 15 residues. Trimming removed 7 bases at V and 6 bases at J, with 18 bases between. From germline, CDR1 is MDHEN and CDR2 SYDVKM. The CDR3 DNA sequence: TGTGCCAGCACTTCCTGGCTGGTCGGGGCCGGGGAGCTGTTTTTT. Amino acid sequence: CASTSWLVGAGELFF.

The chain links TRBV18 to TRBJ1-5; possibly TRBD1 for D (6 bases). Between the trimmed V and J ends, which lost 4 bases and 3 bases, there was a span of 13 bases. The CDR3 has 15 residues. Germline CDR1 KGHSH, CDR2 LQKENI. The CDR3 region has the DNA TGTGCCAGCTCACGGGCAGGGGAAGACAATCAGCCCCAGCATTTT. Protein product: CASSRAGEDNQPQHF.

The genes are TRBV5-1 and TRBJ1-2; 7 bases line up with TRBD1. Germline CDR1 reads SGHRS; CDR2 reads YFSETQ. The CDR3 is made up of 16 amino acids. Trimming took 0 bases from V and 8 from J; bases not matched to a gene: 13. CDR3 nucleotide sequence: TGCGCCAGCAGCTTGGGGCTTACAGGGGTTATAGGAGGCTACACCTTC. Translation gives CASSLGLTGVIGGYTF.

The V gene is TRBV6-1, the J gene TRBJ1-6; D is possibly TRBD1 (5 bases). The CDR3 is 13 residues long. Germline V CDR1 and CDR2: MNHNS, SASEGT. V was pared by 3 bases and J by 10 bases, with 10 bases between. The CDR3 DNA is TGTGCCAGCAGTGAGCAGGGAAACTCACCCCTCCACTTT. It encodes CASSEQGNSPLHF.

This chain connects TRBV3-1 (or the pseudogene TRBV3-2) to TRBJ1-5; D unclear. The CDR3 totals 14 residues. Trimming stripped 1 base from V and 4 bases from J, with 8 bases between. In germline, CDR1 is LGHDT, CDR2 YNNKEL (reference sequence). CDR3 sequence reads: CASSQASQNQPQHF. For the CDR3, the DNA is TGTGCCAGCAGCCAAGCTTCGCAGAATCAGCCCCAGCATTTT.

The table lists this clone with a count of one. The chain is built from TRBV9 and TRBJ1-4, with TRBD1 identical over 9 bases. CDR3 length equals 19 residues. From germline, CDR1 is SGDLS and CDR2 YYNGEE. After removal of 3 bases from V and 0 bases from J, the junction contained 12 bases not matched to a gene. The CDR3 DNA follows: TGTGCCAGCAGCGCGTCAACAGGGGGCAGCTATGCAACTAATGAAAAACTGTTTTTT. It translates to CASSASTGGSYATNEKLFF.

The CDR3 sequence: CASSVTSGSGGTGELFF. In DNA form, the CDR3 reads TGTGCCAGCAGCGTGACTAGCGGGAGCGGTGGCACCGGGGAGCTGTTTTTT. J is TRBJ2-2 and V is TRBV9; 12 bases align to TRBD2. Unmatched junction bases numbered 6, after V lost 2 bases and J lost 4 bases. CDR3 length: 17 amino acids. CDR1 is SGDLS and CDR2 is YYNGEE in the germline V gene.

The V call is TRBV11-3, the J call TRBJ2-2; 7 nucleotides agree with TRBD1. Germline V gives CDR1 SGHNT, CDR2 YENEEA. CDR3 length: 17 amino acids. The V gene end was trimmed by 0 bases and the J gene end by 6 bases; junction bases not matched to a gene: 10. CDR3 in DNA: TGTGCCAGCAGCTTAGATCACCTGGGACAGTGGTCCGGGGAGCTGTTTTTT. Translating gives CASSLDHLGQWSGELFF. The full variable domain, rest sourced from reference TRBV11-3 and TRBJ2-2, is EAGVVQSPRYKIIEKKQPVAFWCNPISGHNTLYWYLQNLGQGPELLIRYENEEAVDDSQLPKDRFSAERLKGVDSTLKIQPAELGDSAVYLCASSLDHLGQWSGELFFGEGSRLTVL.

The chain links TRBV5-1 to TRBJ2-2; no clear D. The CDR3 contains 16 residues. The germline CDR1 and CDR2 sequences are SGHRS and YFSETQ. V was trimmed by 4 bases and J by 0 bases, leaving 13 bases between them. This CDR3 is CASSLLANPNTGELFF. CDR3 DNA: TGCGCCAGCAGCCTCCTCGCGAACCCGAACACCGGGGAGCTGTTTTTT.

This clone was picked up one time. This chain's CDR3 is CAWSNGNYGYTF. CDR3 coding DNA: TGTGCCTGGAGTAACGGTAACTATGGCTACACCTTC. The rearrangement joins TRBV30 to TRBJ1-2, with D unclear. Germline V gives CDR1 GTSNPN, CDR2 SVGIG (reference sequence). Deletions cut 2 bases from V and 1 base from J, with 5 bases between. The length of the CDR3 is 12 residues.